This note documents a single TCR beta chain sequence. As yet, its antigen is unknown. The record originates from a study of cytomegalovirus exposure and HLA in healthy donors. Overall study findings and caveats: Another analysis was done later, and it associated 16,951 TCR beta sequences with HLA alleles at 0.05 false discovery rate. Reports showed the classifier diagnosing cytomegalovirus status with high specificity and sensitivity.

The CDR3 runs to 14 residues. The germline V gene encodes CDR1 LGHNA and CDR2 YSLEER. The PCR employed 60 Vbeta primers together with 13 Jbeta primers. TCRdb's copy holds only in-frame clones and misses some; the assay was immunoSEQ multiplex PCR. The sample lists 150,000 to 200,000 clones, around three quarters seen once, with roughly 2.5% in the top ten. The source material was PBMCs. V is TRBV4-3 and J is TRBJ2-5; D possibly corresponds to TRBD2 (5 bases). The assigned J gene may be wrong: the sequence end matches TRBJ2-7 better. The TCR comes from a woman in her 30s in good health and CMV-seropositive. The CDR3 sequence: CASSQVRGTYEQYF. CDR3 bases: TGCGCCAGCAGCCAAGTCCGGGGAACCTACGAGCAGTACTTC.